This record looks at one T cell receptor beta chain sequence and its context. Its antigen is still unknown. The lymph nodes were axillary draining lymph nodes from breast cancer patients. Looked up from germline, CDR1 is LGHDT and CDR2 is YNNKEL (reference sequence). The CDR3 contains 15 residues. Trimming left V 0 bases short and J 2 bases short, with 9 bases between. These data come from a study of breast tumors, draining lymph nodes, adjacent tissues. Regarding the study as a whole: Findings are consistent with lymph node origin and intratumoral expansion of most tumor T cells. Tumors had less TCR diversity than lymph nodes, more than nontumor tissue. Luminal-like breast cancer showed significantly higher tumor–nontumor repertoire similarity than basal-like.

In TCRdb, the multiplex PCR reads were re-called with MiXCR into one record per CDR3 protein. The sample yields some 120,000 distinct CDR3 sequences, about 20% seen once. The TCR originated in a female donor with breast cancer. Some clones in this sample may be carry-over from other donors' samples. Sequenced material: axillary lymph node tissue. The chain combines TRBV3-1 with TRBJ2-3; the D gene is possibly TRBD2 (5 bases). The CDR3 sequence is CASSQDEGHTDTQYF. In DNA, the CDR3 is TGTGCCAGCAGCCAAGACGAGGGCCACACAGATACGCAGTATTTT.